The 10 T cell receptor beta chains presented below share a single source sample, sequenced in a study of Ad26.COV2.S vaccination and SARS-CoV-2 variants (dated by TCRdb to the early 2020s). This specimen's treatment or condition label, interpreted: around 19 received Ad26.COV2.S at low or high dose, single or two shots; about 5 received placebo; per-sample allocation not given. Repertoires of vaccine and placebo recipients were sequenced from samples taken on day 63 after the first injection. The protocol used for the library was the immunoSEQ multiplex PCR assay. TCRdb carries this immuneACCESS record with in-frame sequences only. Its versions omit some clonotypes, under half of them owing to an unresolved V gene in the studies checked, with the rest unexplained. The sample table holds some 520,000 clones, of which roughly nine tenths were seen once. More than 10% of the sample lies in the top ten.

The source was peripheral blood, collected in a trial of Ad26.COV2.S vaccine versus placebo. The receptors shown here come from a person between 18 and 65 years old who received the Ad26.COV2.S COVID-19 vaccine or a placebo.

This rearrangement joins TRBV5-4 to TRBJ2-2; 10 bases fit TRBD2. In germline, CDR1 is SGHNT, CDR2 YYREEE (reference sequence). The CDR3 runs to 17 residues. With 4 bases clipped from V and 5 bases from J, the junction kept 11 bases outside the gene matches. CDR3 amino acids: CASSPGGLAGETGELFF. The CDR3 nucleotides read TGTGCCAGCAGCCCCGGCGGCCTAGCGGGAGAAACCGGGGAGCTGTTTTTT.

This chain uses TRBV30 with TRBJ2-1, with D perhaps TRBD1 or TRBD2 (5 bases each). V lost 4 bases to trimming and J lost 0 bases, with 13 bases between them. CDR3 length: 15 residues. CDR1 is GTSNPN and CDR2 is SVGIG in the germline V gene (reference sequence). This CDR3 reads CAWTTGTASYNEQFF. In DNA, the CDR3 is TGTGCCTGGACAACCGGGACCGCCTCCTACAATGAGCAGTTCTTC. Variable domain in full (rest from reference TRBV30 and TRBJ2-1): SQTIHQWPATLVQPVGSPLSLECTVEGTSNPNLYWYRQAAGRGLQLLFYSVGIGQISSEVPQNLSASRPQDRQFILSSKKLLLSDSGFYLCAWTTGTASYNEQFFGPGTRLTVL.

The chain uses TRBV9 and TRBJ2-7; D not resolved. Germline CDR1 and CDR2: SGDLS and YYNGEE. This CDR3 has 14 amino acids. V was clipped by 0 bases and J by 1 base, with 8 bases between them. The CDR3 nucleotides read TGTGCCAGCAGCGTAGATTTCAATTCCTACGAGCAGTACTTC. It encodes CASSVDFNSYEQYF.

The chain uses TRBV7-9 and TRBJ2-1; 8 bases line up with TRBD2. The CDR3 covers 14 residues. CDR1 is SEHNR, CDR2 FQNEAQ, per germline (reference sequence). V was pared by 5 bases and J by 5 bases, with 5 bases of the junction left unmatched. The CDR3 reads CASSPSGPHNEQFF. The CDR3 coding sequence is TGTGCCAGCAGCCCTAGCGGGCCTCACAATGAGCAGTTCTTC.

CDR3 loop: CASSHLYEQYF. The CDR3 DNA reads as TGTGCCAGCAGTCATCTTTACGAGCAGTACTTC. The chain recombines TRBV6-2 or TRBV6-3 with TRBJ2-7; D is uncertain. CDR3 length: 11 residues. Germline V gene data show CDR1 as MNHEY and CDR2 as SVGEGT. Trimming took 5 bases from V and 4 from J, leaving 6 bases between them.

V is TRBV2 and J is TRBJ2-1; a weak D match, TRBD2 (6 bases). Trimming cost V 6 bases and J 6 bases, with 12 bases left between them. This CDR3 contains 13 residues. Germline CDR1 reads SNHLY; CDR2 reads FYNNEI. The CDR3 here is CASRSGGSNEQFF. CDR3 bases: TGTGCCAGCAGGTCCGGGGGATCCAATGAGCAGTTCTTC. Filled out from reference TRBV2 and TRBJ2-1, the complete variable domain reads EPEVTQTPSHQVTQMGQEVILRCVPISNHLYFYWYRQILGQKVEFLVSFYNNEISEKSEIFDDQFSVERPDGSNFTLKIRSTKLEDSAMYFCASRSGGSNEQFFGPGTRLTVL.

This clone was observed a single time. This sequence joins TRBV4-3 and TRBJ1-3, with a possible D match to TRBD1 (5 bases). V was trimmed by 1 base and J by 0 bases, leaving 10 bases between them. The CDR3 is 16 amino acids. Germline CDR1 and CDR2: LGHNA and YSLEER. CDR3 residues: CASSQAGHPSGNTIYF. The CDR3 bases are TGCGCCAGCAGCCAAGCGGGGCACCCCTCTGGAAACACCATATATTTT.

This rearrangement joins TRBV29-1 to TRBJ1-1; D possibly corresponds to TRBD1 (6 bases). The germline gives CDR1 SQVTM, CDR2 ANQGSEA. V was pared by 7 bases and J by 4 bases, with 13 bases between. The CDR3 has 12 residues. The CDR3 here is CSAGQYSTEAFF. The CDR3 nucleotides are TGCAGCGCAGGACAGTATTCCACTGAAGCTTTCTTT.

This clone was picked up a small number of times. This chain uses TRBV7-9 with TRBJ2-3; D might be TRBD2 (5 bases). Trimming cost V 4 bases and J 2 bases, with 13 bases left between them. Germline V gene lookup returns CDR1 SEHNR and CDR2 FQNEAQ (reference sequence). This CDR3 contains 15 residues. The CDR3 DNA is TGTGCCAGCAGCTGGCCGGAGCGGTACACAGATACGCAGTATTTT. As protein: CASSWPERYTDTQYF.

This chain links TRBV25-1 with TRBJ2-3; D remains ambiguous. Looked up from germline, CDR1 is MGHDK and CDR2 is SYGVNS. Trimming stripped 2 bases from V and 6 bases from J, with 9 bases between. This CDR3 has 13 amino acids. The CDR3 nucleotides read TGTGCCAGCAGTGAACCCCCGTGGGATACGCAGTATTTT. It yields the protein CASSEPPWDTQYF.